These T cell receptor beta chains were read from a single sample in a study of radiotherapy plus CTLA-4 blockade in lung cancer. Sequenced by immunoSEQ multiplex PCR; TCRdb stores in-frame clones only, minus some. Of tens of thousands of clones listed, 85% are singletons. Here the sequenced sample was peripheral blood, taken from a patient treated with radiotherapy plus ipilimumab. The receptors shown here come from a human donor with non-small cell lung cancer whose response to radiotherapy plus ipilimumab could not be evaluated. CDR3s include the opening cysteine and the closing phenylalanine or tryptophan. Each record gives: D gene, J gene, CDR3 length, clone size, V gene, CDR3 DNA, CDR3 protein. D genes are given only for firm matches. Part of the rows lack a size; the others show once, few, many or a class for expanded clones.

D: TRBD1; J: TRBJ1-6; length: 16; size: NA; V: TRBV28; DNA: TGTGCCAGCAGTTCTCTCAGACAGGGCTATAATTCACCCCTCCACTTT; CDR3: CASSSLRQGYNSPLHF
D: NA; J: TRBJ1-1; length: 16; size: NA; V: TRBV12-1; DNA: TGTGCCAGCAGCAAGGGACAGGGGGACCCTCCCACTGAAGCTTTCTTT; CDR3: CASSKGQGDPPTEAFF
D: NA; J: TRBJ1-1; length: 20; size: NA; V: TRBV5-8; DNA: TGTGCCAGCAGCCCAAATACCGACAGGATTGGGCTCATGCGGAACACTGAAGCTTTCTTT; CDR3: CASSPNTDRIGLMRNTEAFF
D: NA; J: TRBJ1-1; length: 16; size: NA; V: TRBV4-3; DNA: TGCGCCAGCAGCCAAGCCGCGGGGATCCGGGCCACTGAAGCTTTCTTT; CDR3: CASSQAAGIRATEAFF
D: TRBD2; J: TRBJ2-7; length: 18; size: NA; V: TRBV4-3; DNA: TGCGCCAGCAGCCAGCAAACTAGCGGGCCGGCCCTGCCCTACGAGCAGTACTTC; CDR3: CASSQQTSGPALPYEQYF
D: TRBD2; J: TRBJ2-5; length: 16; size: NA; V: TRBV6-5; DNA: TGTGCCAGCAGTTTGTTAGCGGGAGGACCTCAAGAGACCCAGTACTTC; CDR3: CASSLLAGGPQETQYF
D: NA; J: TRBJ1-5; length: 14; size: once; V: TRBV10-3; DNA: TGTGCCATCAGTGAGTCGGGGGGGAATCAGCCCCAGCATTTT; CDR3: CAISESGGNQPQHF
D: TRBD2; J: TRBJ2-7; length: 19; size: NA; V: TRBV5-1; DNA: TGCGCCAGCAGCTTGGAGGGGCCGGCTAGCGGGACCAGCTCCTACGAGCAGTACTTC; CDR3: CASSLEGPASGTSSYEQYF
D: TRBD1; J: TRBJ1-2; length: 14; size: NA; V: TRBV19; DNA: TGTGCCAGTAGTATAGGGGACAGGGGGCCCGGCTACACCTTC; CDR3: CASSIGDRGPGYTF
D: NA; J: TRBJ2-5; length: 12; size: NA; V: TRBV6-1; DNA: TGTGCCAGCAGTGATGGAGGAGAGACCCAGTACTTC; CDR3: CASSDGGETQYF
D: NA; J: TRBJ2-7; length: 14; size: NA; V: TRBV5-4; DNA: TGTGCCAGCAGCTTGGGACGGGACTCCTACGAGCAGTACTTC; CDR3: CASSLGRDSYEQYF
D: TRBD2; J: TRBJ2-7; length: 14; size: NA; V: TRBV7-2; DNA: TGTGCCAGCAGCCCGACTAGCGGCGCCTACGAGCAGTACTTC; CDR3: CASSPTSGAYEQYF
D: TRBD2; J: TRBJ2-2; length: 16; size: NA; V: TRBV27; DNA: TGTGCCAGCAGTCCCGAACTAGCGGGAACGGGCGGGGAGCTGTTTTTT; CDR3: CASSPELAGTGGELFF
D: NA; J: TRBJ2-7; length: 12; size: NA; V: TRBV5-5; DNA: TGTGCCAGCAGCTTCGACAGCTACGAGCAGTACTTC; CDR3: CASSFDSYEQYF
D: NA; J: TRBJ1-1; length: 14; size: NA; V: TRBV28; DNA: TGTGCCAGCGTCAGTCAGGGGATGAACACTGAAGCTTTCTTT; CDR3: CASVSQGMNTEAFF
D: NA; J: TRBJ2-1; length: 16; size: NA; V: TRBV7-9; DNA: TGTGCCAGCAGCTCCGGGACATTAGGCTCCTACAATGAGCAGTTCTTC; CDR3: CASSSGTLGSYNEQFF
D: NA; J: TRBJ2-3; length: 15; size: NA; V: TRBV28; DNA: TGTGCCAGCAGTCGACTAGGGACGGGCACAGATACGCAGTATTTT; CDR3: CASSRLGTGTDTQYF
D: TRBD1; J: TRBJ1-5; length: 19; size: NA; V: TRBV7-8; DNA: TGTGCCAGCAGCTTAGGGTCCCGGACAGGGGTGGGAAATAGCCAGCCCCAGCATTTT; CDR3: CASSLGSRTGVGNSQPQHF
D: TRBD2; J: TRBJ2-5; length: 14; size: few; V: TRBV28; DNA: TGTGCCAGCAGTAGGGCGGGAGGGAGGAAGACCCAGTACTTC; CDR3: CASSRAGGRKTQYF
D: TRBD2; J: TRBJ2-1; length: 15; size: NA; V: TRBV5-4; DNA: TGTGCCAGCAGCCCCGGGACTAGCTCCTACAATGAGCAGTTCTTC; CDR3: CASSPGTSSYNEQFF
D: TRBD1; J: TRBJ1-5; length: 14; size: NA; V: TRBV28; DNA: TGTGCCAGCAGAGAAGGGGGCACCAATCAGCCCCAGCATTTT; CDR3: CASREGGTNQPQHF
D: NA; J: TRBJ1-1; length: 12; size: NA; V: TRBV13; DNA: TGTGCCAGCAGCCATGCCCGACAAGAAGCTTTCTTT; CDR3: CASSHARQEAFF
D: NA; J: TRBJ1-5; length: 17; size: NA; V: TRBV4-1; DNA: TGCGCCAGCAGCCAAGATGGGGGGGGGATGAACAATCAGCCCCAGCATTTT; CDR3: CASSQDGGGMNNQPQHF
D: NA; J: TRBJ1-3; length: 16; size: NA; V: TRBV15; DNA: TGTGCCACCAGCAGAGACCTACCAGGGTTCGGAAACACCATATATTTT; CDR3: CATSRDLPGFGNTIYF
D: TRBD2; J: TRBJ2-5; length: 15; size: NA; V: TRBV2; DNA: TGTGCCAGCAGTGCAACTAGCGGAGACCAAGAGACCCAGTACTTC; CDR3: CASSATSGDQETQYF
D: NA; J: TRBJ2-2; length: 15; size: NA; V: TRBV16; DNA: TGTGCCAGCAGCCAATCGGGCAGGAACACCGGGGAGCTGTTTTTT; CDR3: CASSQSGRNTGELFF
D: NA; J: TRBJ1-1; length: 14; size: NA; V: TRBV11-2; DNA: TGTGCCAGCAGCCAATACGACAGTTACACTGAAGCTTTCTTT; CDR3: CASSQYDSYTEAFF
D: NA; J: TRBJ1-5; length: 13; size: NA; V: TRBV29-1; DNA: TGCAGCGTTGCGTCAGGGGCCAATCAGCCCCAGCATTTT; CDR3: CSVASGANQPQHF
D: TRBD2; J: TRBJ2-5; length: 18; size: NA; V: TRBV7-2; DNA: TGTGCCAGCAGCTTAAGGTTCTCTAGCGGGGGGGGACAAGAGACCCAGTACTTC; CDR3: CASSLRFSSGGGQETQYF
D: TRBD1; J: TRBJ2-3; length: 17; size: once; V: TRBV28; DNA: TGTGCCAGCAGTTTTTCTCCCGGACAGGACAGCACAGATACGCAGTATTTT; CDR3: CASSFSPGQDSTDTQYF
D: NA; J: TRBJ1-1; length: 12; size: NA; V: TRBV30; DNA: TGTGCCTGGAGTGCCCGACAGACTGAAGCTTTCTTT; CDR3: CAWSARQTEAFF
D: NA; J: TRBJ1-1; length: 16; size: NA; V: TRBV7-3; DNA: TGTGCCAGCAGCTCTGGGGGAGGCGGCCCGGACACTGAAGCTTTCTTT; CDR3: CASSSGGGGPDTEAFF
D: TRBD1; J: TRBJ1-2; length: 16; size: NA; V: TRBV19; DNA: TGTGCCAGTAGTCCTCTCTTGGGGACAGTTAACTATGGCTACACCTTC; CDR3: CASSPLLGTVNYGYTF
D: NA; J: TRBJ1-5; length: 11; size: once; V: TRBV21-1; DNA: TGTGCCAGCAGCAGAGATCAGCCCCAGCATTTT; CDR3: CASSRDQPQHF
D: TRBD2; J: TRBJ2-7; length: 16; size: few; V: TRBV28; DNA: TGTGCCAGCACTCCCGGGGGGGGGAAGGGCCTATACGAGCAGTACTTC; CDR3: CASTPGGGKGLYEQYF
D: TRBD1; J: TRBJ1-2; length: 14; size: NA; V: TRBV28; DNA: TGTGCCAGCAGCCCAGGGGGGACGTCCTATGGCTACACCTTC; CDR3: CASSPGGTSYGYTF
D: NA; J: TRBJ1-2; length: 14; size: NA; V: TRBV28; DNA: TGTGCCAGCAGTTTATCACAGGGCACCTATGGCTACACCTTC; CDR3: CASSLSQGTYGYTF
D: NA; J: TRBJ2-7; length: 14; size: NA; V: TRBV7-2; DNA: TGTGCCAGCAGCTTGGGTAGGGGCCCCTACGAGCAGTACTTC; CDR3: CASSLGRGPYEQYF
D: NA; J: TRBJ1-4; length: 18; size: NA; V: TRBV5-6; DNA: TGTGCCAGCAGCTCCCCAGGGGTTTGGGGAACAACTAATGAAAAACTGTTTTTT; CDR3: CASSSPGVWGTTNEKLFF
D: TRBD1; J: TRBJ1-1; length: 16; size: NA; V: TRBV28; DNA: TGTGCCAGTCGTCAGGTCGGACAGGGTGGGGACACTGAAGCTTTCTTT; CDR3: CASRQVGQGGDTEAFF
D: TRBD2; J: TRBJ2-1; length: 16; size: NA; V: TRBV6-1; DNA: TGTGCCAGCAGTGAATTGCTAGCGGGAGTTTACAATGAGCAGTTCTTC; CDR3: CASSELLAGVYNEQFF
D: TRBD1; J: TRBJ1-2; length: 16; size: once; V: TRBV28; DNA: TGTGCCAGCGGGTTGCCCCGGACAGGGGGTACCTATGGCTACACCTTC; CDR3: CASGLPRTGGTYGYTF
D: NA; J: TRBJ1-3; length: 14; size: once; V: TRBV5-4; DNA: TGTGCCAGCAACATACAGGGCTCTGGAAACACCATATATTTT; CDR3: CASNIQGSGNTIYF
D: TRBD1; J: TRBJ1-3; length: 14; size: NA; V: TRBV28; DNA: TGTGCCAGCAGTTTATCAGGGGGCGCGAACACCATATATTTT; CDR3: CASSLSGGANTIYF
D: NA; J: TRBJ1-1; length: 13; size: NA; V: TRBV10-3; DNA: TGTGCCATCAGTGAGTCGACGGGCACTGAAGCTTTCTTT; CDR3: CAISESTGTEAFF
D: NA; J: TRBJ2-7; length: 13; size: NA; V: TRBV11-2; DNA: TGTGCCAGCAGACCCGGACAGTCGAGCGAGCAGTACTTC; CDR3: CASRPGQSSEQYF
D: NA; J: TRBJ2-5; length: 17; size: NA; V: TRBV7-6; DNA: TGTGCCAGCAGCTCAAGGCCCCGGCGGGTAGAGGGTGAGACCCAGTACTTC; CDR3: CASSSRPRRVEGETQYF
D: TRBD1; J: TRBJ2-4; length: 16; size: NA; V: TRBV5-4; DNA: TGTGCCAGCAGCAGTTATACACAGGGGGCGCCCAACATTCAGTACTTC; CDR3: CASSSYTQGAPNIQYF
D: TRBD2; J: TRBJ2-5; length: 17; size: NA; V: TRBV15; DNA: TGTGCCACCAGCAGAAATATAGCGGGAGGGGATGCGGAGACCCAGTACTTC; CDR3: CATSRNIAGGDAETQYF